This T cell receptor (beta chain) was captured in a study of blood T cell repertoires in COVID-19. The germline CDR1 and CDR2 sequences are SGHRS and YFSETQ. The CDR3 length is 15 residues. V dropped 5 bases and J dropped 2 bases, with 14 bases sitting between them. Only in-frame clones appear in the TCRdb table, and some are missing; sequencing was by immunoSEQ multiplex PCR. The sample records approximately 270,000 clones, 70% to 90% being singletons. The TCR was taken from a woman in her 30s who had recovered from COVID-19. The J gene is TRBJ2-1, the V gene TRBV5-1; D perhaps matches TRBD2 (6 bases). Material for sequencing was PBMCs or T cells enriched from blood (not recorded which). The CDR3 DNA reads as TGCGCCAGCAGGCGGGACTTATCAACCTACAATGAGCAGTTCTTC. Translated: CASRRDLSTYNEQFF.